Listed below are T cell receptor beta chains from one sample, sequenced in a study of CD8+CD57+ T cells in acquired aplastic anemia. In TCRdb, the reads were re-called with MiXCR into one record per CDR3 protein. The data show under 350,000 distinct CDR3 sequences, with 45% to 65% seen just once and less than 10% held by the top ten. The source material was sorted CD4+, CD8+, or CD8+CD57+ T cells (not recorded which) from PBMCs. Source of these receptors: a human donor with severe aplastic anemia or a healthy control (not recorded which). Both conserved end residues are part of each CDR3. The D gene is left open where the match is weak. The size of a clone is reported for some rows only, either as once, few or many, or as a class for expanded clones.

cdr3_nt: TGTGCCAGCAGGACCGGGACAGCGAACGAGCAGTACTTC; cdr3_aa: CASRTGTANEQYF; v_call: TRBV7-2; cdr3_length: 13; d_call: TRBD1; clone_size: -; j_call: TRBJ2-7
cdr3_nt: TGCAGTGCTAGCGCGGGACAGGGGCTCTACGAGCAGTACTTC; cdr3_aa: CSASAGQGLYEQYF; v_call: TRBV20-1; cdr3_length: 14; d_call: TRBD1; clone_size: few; j_call: TRBJ2-7
cdr3_nt: TGTGCCAGCAGCTCCGGGACTAGCGGGGGCTGGTACGGGGAGCTGTTTTTT; cdr3_aa: CASSSGTSGGWYGELFF; v_call: TRBV7-9; cdr3_length: 17; d_call: TRBD2; clone_size: -; j_call: TRBJ2-2
cdr3_nt: TGTGCCAGCAGCCCTTCCCCGGGACTAGCGGGGGGGCCCCCCCAAGAGACCCAGTACTTC; cdr3_aa: CASSPSPGLAGGPPQETQYF; v_call: TRBV5-4; cdr3_length: 20; d_call: TRBD2; clone_size: few; j_call: TRBJ2-5
cdr3_nt: TGTGCCAGCAGCTCAAAACTGGGGGGGACCAGAGATACGCAGTATTTT; cdr3_aa: CASSSKLGGTRDTQYF; v_call: TRBV7-9; cdr3_length: 16; d_call: TRBD2; clone_size: -; j_call: TRBJ2-3
cdr3_nt: TGCAGCGTTGCCAGGCGGGGTAACAATGAGCAGTTCTTC; cdr3_aa: CSVARRGNNEQFF; v_call: TRBV29-1; cdr3_length: 13; d_call: -; clone_size: -; j_call: TRBJ2-1
cdr3_nt: TGTGCCAGCAGCGTAGCTTTGGGGGGGGTAGAGCAGTTCTTC; cdr3_aa: CASSVALGGVEQFF; v_call: TRBV9; cdr3_length: 14; d_call: TRBD2; clone_size: many; j_call: TRBJ2-1
cdr3_nt: TGTGCCAGCAGCTTAGGGTCACCGGGACTAGCGGGGGTTGGAGAGCAGTTCTTC; cdr3_aa: CASSLGSPGLAGVGEQFF; v_call: TRBV25-1; cdr3_length: 18; d_call: TRBD2; clone_size: -; j_call: TRBJ2-1
cdr3_nt: TGTGCCAGCAGCTTAGCAGCGGGGAGCTCCTACAATGAGCAGTTCTTC; cdr3_aa: CASSLAAGSSYNEQFF; v_call: TRBV7-2; cdr3_length: 16; d_call: TRBD2; clone_size: many; j_call: TRBJ2-1
cdr3_nt: TGTGCCATCAGTGACCAGGGGATATCTGGGGCCAACGTCCTGACTTTC; cdr3_aa: CAISDQGISGANVLTF; v_call: TRBV10-3; cdr3_length: 16; d_call: -; clone_size: -; j_call: TRBJ2-6
cdr3_nt: TGTGCCAGTACCAGTCTGCAAAACAGGAATTCACCCCTCCACTTT; cdr3_aa: CASTSLQNRNSPLHF; v_call: TRBV19; cdr3_length: 15; d_call: -; clone_size: -; j_call: TRBJ1-6
cdr3_nt: TGTGCCAGCAGCCCGGGGACTAGCGGGGGTGGAGAGACCCAGTACTTC; cdr3_aa: CASSPGTSGGGETQYF; v_call: TRBV9; cdr3_length: 16; d_call: TRBD2; clone_size: many; j_call: TRBJ2-5
cdr3_nt: TGCAGTGCTTCGGGAGACTACGAGCAGTACTTC; cdr3_aa: CSASGDYEQYF; v_call: TRBV20-1; cdr3_length: 11; d_call: -; clone_size: few; j_call: TRBJ2-7
cdr3_nt: TGTGCCAGCAGCTGGGCCTCAGGATCACAAGAGACCCAGTACTTC; cdr3_aa: CASSWASGSQETQYF; v_call: TRBV7-2; cdr3_length: 15; d_call: -; clone_size: -; j_call: TRBJ2-5
cdr3_nt: TGTGCCAGCATTGGACTTTCCTACGAGCAGTACTTC; cdr3_aa: CASIGLSYEQYF; v_call: TRBV6-1; cdr3_length: 12; d_call: -; clone_size: -; j_call: TRBJ2-7
cdr3_nt: TGTGCCAGCAGCTTGAGCGGGCTTACGAACACTGAAGCTTTCTTT; cdr3_aa: CASSLSGLTNTEAFF; v_call: TRBV11-3; cdr3_length: 15; d_call: -; clone_size: once; j_call: TRBJ1-1
cdr3_nt: TGTGCCAGCAGCTTAGCCGTCGGGCAGGGCGGCTACGAGCAGTACTTC; cdr3_aa: CASSLAVGQGGYEQYF; v_call: TRBV7-9; cdr3_length: 16; d_call: -; clone_size: once; j_call: TRBJ2-7
cdr3_nt: TGTGCCAGCAGTACCGCTATGAACACTGAAGCTTTCTTT; cdr3_aa: CASSTAMNTEAFF; v_call: TRBV2; cdr3_length: 13; d_call: -; clone_size: -; j_call: TRBJ1-1
cdr3_nt: TGTGCCAGCTCAAGCGACAGGGGTGAGCATGAAAAACTGTTTTTT; cdr3_aa: CASSSDRGEHEKLFF; v_call: TRBV18; cdr3_length: 15; d_call: TRBD1; clone_size: few; j_call: TRBJ1-4
cdr3_nt: TGTGCCAGCAGTTTGTGGGGGGTTGGGGGGGAGACCCAGTACTTC; cdr3_aa: CASSLWGVGGETQYF; v_call: TRBV12-3/TRBV12-4; cdr3_length: 15; d_call: -; clone_size: many; j_call: TRBJ2-5
cdr3_nt: TGTGCCACCAGTGACGAGGGACAGTCGAACACCGGGGAGCTGTTTTTT; cdr3_aa: CATSDEGQSNTGELFF; v_call: TRBV24-1; cdr3_length: 16; d_call: TRBD1; clone_size: -; j_call: TRBJ2-2
cdr3_nt: TGTGCCAGCAGCTTATCGACAGGGGGGGGTACTGAAGCTTTCTTT; cdr3_aa: CASSLSTGGGTEAFF; v_call: TRBV7-6; cdr3_length: 15; d_call: TRBD1; clone_size: -; j_call: TRBJ1-1
cdr3_nt: TGTGCCAGCAGTGATGGGACCCATAGCAATCAGCCCCAGCATTTT; cdr3_aa: CASSDGTHSNQPQHF; v_call: TRBV2; cdr3_length: 15; d_call: -; clone_size: -; j_call: TRBJ1-5
cdr3_nt: TGTGCCAGCAGCTTGCAGGGGGGGACTGGCTACACCTTC; cdr3_aa: CASSLQGGTGYTF; v_call: TRBV7-9; cdr3_length: 13; d_call: TRBD1; clone_size: many; j_call: TRBJ1-2
cdr3_nt: TGTGCCAGCAGCTTAGCGGGCCGGGACAGGACCAAGACTTTCTTT; cdr3_aa: CASSLAGRDRTKTFF; v_call: TRBV7-8; cdr3_length: 15; d_call: TRBD1; clone_size: many; j_call: TRBJ1-1
cdr3_nt: TGCAGTGCTAGAGATCTTGCGGGGTCTGACTTAAATGAGCAGTTCTTC; cdr3_aa: CSARDLAGSDLNEQFF; v_call: TRBV20-1; cdr3_length: 16; d_call: -; clone_size: -; j_call: TRBJ2-1
cdr3_nt: TGTGCCAGCAGCTGGCAGGGAGGAGATACGCAGTATTTT; cdr3_aa: CASSWQGGDTQYF; v_call: TRBV7-3; cdr3_length: 13; d_call: -; clone_size: -; j_call: TRBJ2-3
cdr3_nt: TGTGCCAGTAGTATTGGGCTAGCGGGATTCACAGATACGCAGTATTTT; cdr3_aa: CASSIGLAGFTDTQYF; v_call: TRBV19; cdr3_length: 16; d_call: TRBD2; clone_size: -; j_call: TRBJ2-3
cdr3_nt: TGTGCCAGCAGCTGGACAGGGAACTACGAGCAGTACTTC; cdr3_aa: CASSWTGNYEQYF; v_call: TRBV12-3/TRBV12-4; cdr3_length: 13; d_call: TRBD1; clone_size: many; j_call: TRBJ2-7
cdr3_nt: TGTGCCAGCAGTTTGAAAGGGTATAGCAATCAGCCCCAGCATTTT; cdr3_aa: CASSLKGYSNQPQHF; v_call: TRBV6-5; cdr3_length: 15; d_call: -; clone_size: many; j_call: TRBJ1-5
cdr3_nt: TGCGCCAGCAGCCCCCGAAGCGGGGGGGCCTACAATGAGCAGTTCTTC; cdr3_aa: CASSPRSGGAYNEQFF; v_call: TRBV5-1; cdr3_length: 16; d_call: TRBD2; clone_size: many; j_call: TRBJ2-1
cdr3_nt: TGTGCCACCAGTGACTCCGGACAGATCGAGCAGCCCCAGCATTTT; cdr3_aa: CATSDSGQIEQPQHF; v_call: TRBV24-1; cdr3_length: 15; d_call: -; clone_size: -; j_call: TRBJ1-5
cdr3_nt: TGTGCCAGCAGCGGGGGGGCAGATACGCAGTATTTT; cdr3_aa: CASSGGADTQYF; v_call: TRBV10-3; cdr3_length: 12; d_call: TRBD2; clone_size: few; j_call: TRBJ2-3
cdr3_nt: TGTGCCAGTAGTCGACAGGACAAAGAGTATGGCTACACCTTC; cdr3_aa: CASSRQDKEYGYTF; v_call: TRBV19; cdr3_length: 14; d_call: -; clone_size: many; j_call: TRBJ1-2
cdr3_nt: TGTGCCAGTAGTATAACTCAGGGAGATACGCAGTATTTT; cdr3_aa: CASSITQGDTQYF; v_call: TRBV19; cdr3_length: 13; d_call: -; clone_size: -; j_call: TRBJ2-3
cdr3_nt: TGTGCCTGCAGTTACGACCAGGAGGAAGAGACCCAGTACTTC; cdr3_aa: CACSYDQEEETQYF; v_call: TRBV10-3; cdr3_length: 14; d_call: -; clone_size: -; j_call: TRBJ2-5
cdr3_nt: TGTGCCAGCGGCCCCCCCCTACTGAGCCTCCAAGAGACCCAGTACTTC; cdr3_aa: CASGPPLLSLQETQYF; v_call: TRBV2; cdr3_length: 16; d_call: -; clone_size: few; j_call: TRBJ2-5
cdr3_nt: TGCGCCAGCAGCGACGGGGTACAAGAGACCCAGTACTTC; cdr3_aa: CASSDGVQETQYF; v_call: TRBV5-1; cdr3_length: 13; d_call: -; clone_size: few; j_call: TRBJ2-5
cdr3_nt: TGTGCCACCAGCAATGGGGCGGTGAGAAACACCATATATTTT; cdr3_aa: CATSNGAVRNTIYF; v_call: TRBV15; cdr3_length: 14; d_call: -; clone_size: -; j_call: TRBJ1-3
cdr3_nt: -; cdr3_aa: CASSHRQGSEKLFFGSGTQYF; v_call: TRBV7-2; cdr3_length: 21; d_call: -; clone_size: -; j_call: TRBJ2-5
cdr3_nt: TGTGCCACCAGTGCCCTGGGGGACACTGAAGCTTTCTTT; cdr3_aa: CATSALGDTEAFF; v_call: TRBV24-1; cdr3_length: 13; d_call: -; clone_size: -; j_call: TRBJ1-1
cdr3_nt: TGTGCCAGCAGTGACGAGGGAGGCACTGAAGCTTTCTTT; cdr3_aa: CASSDEGGTEAFF; v_call: TRBV2; cdr3_length: 13; d_call: -; clone_size: few; j_call: TRBJ1-1
cdr3_nt: TGCGCCAGCAGCACGTCGGGGGGGAACCAAGAGACCCAGTACTTC; cdr3_aa: CASSTSGGNQETQYF; v_call: TRBV5-1; cdr3_length: 15; d_call: TRBD2; clone_size: -; j_call: TRBJ2-5
cdr3_nt: TGTGCCAGCAGCCCTTTCACTGGTGGAGAGGGAACTGAAGCTTTCTTT; cdr3_aa: CASSPFTGGEGTEAFF; v_call: TRBV14; cdr3_length: 16; d_call: -; clone_size: many; j_call: TRBJ1-1
cdr3_nt: TGTGCCAGCAGCACAGGGACTAGCGGGGGCATTGCTTACGAGCAGTACTTC; cdr3_aa: CASSTGTSGGIAYEQYF; v_call: TRBV7-2; cdr3_length: 17; d_call: TRBD2; clone_size: -; j_call: TRBJ2-7
cdr3_nt: TGTGCCAGCAGCTTCCTACAGGGGGCGCGAGGTGTTGCCGTGAACACTGAAGCTTTCTTT; cdr3_aa: CASSFLQGARGVAVNTEAFF; v_call: TRBV5-6; cdr3_length: 20; d_call: TRBD1; clone_size: many; j_call: TRBJ1-1
cdr3_nt: TGTGCCAGCAGTGAAGCCGGACTAGCGGGGGTGCAGTATTTT; cdr3_aa: CASSEAGLAGVQYF; v_call: TRBV2; cdr3_length: 14; d_call: TRBD2; clone_size: few; j_call: TRBJ2-3
cdr3_nt: TGTGCCAGCAGTTACTTTGCGGCAGGGTTAGGCACAGATACGCAGTATTTT; cdr3_aa: CASSYFAAGLGTDTQYF; v_call: TRBV6-5; cdr3_length: 17; d_call: -; clone_size: -; j_call: TRBJ2-3
cdr3_nt: TGCGCCAGCAGCTTGTTTGGCAAGGCGGAAGAGACCCAGTACTTC; cdr3_aa: CASSLFGKAEETQYF; v_call: TRBV5-1; cdr3_length: 15; d_call: -; clone_size: many; j_call: TRBJ2-5
cdr3_nt: TGCGCCAGCAGTCCGGGACTAGCGGTCTACGAGCAGTACTTC; cdr3_aa: CASSPGLAVYEQYF; v_call: TRBV10-1; cdr3_length: 14; d_call: TRBD2; clone_size: -; j_call: TRBJ2-7
cdr3_nt: TGTGCCAGCAGCTTAGCTCTCTGGGTCTCCTACGAGCAGTACTTC; cdr3_aa: CASSLALWVSYEQYF; v_call: TRBV7-8; cdr3_length: 15; d_call: -; clone_size: -; j_call: TRBJ2-7
cdr3_nt: TGCAGTGCTAGACCGACTAGCGGGGGGGCAGGGCTCAACACTGAAGCTTTCTTT; cdr3_aa: CSARPTSGGAGLNTEAFF; v_call: TRBV20-1; cdr3_length: 18; d_call: -; clone_size: few; j_call: TRBJ1-1
cdr3_nt: TGCAGCGTTGAACGGGGGACGAACACTGAAGCTTTCTTT; cdr3_aa: CSVERGTNTEAFF; v_call: TRBV29-1; cdr3_length: 13; d_call: -; clone_size: -; j_call: TRBJ1-1
cdr3_nt: TGTGCCAGTAGTATAGAGCAGCAAGCAAACTATGAGCAGTACTTC; cdr3_aa: CASSIEQQANYEQYF; v_call: TRBV19; cdr3_length: 15; d_call: -; clone_size: -; j_call: TRBJ2-7